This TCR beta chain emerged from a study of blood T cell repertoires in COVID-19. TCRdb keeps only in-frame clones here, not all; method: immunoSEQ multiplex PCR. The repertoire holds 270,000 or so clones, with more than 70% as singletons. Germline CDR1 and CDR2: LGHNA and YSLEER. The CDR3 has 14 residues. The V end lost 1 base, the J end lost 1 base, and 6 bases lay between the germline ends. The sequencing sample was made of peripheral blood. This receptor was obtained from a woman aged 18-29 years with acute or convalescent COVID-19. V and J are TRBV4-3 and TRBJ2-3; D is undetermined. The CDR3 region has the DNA TGCGCCAGCAGCCAAGCCTACCGCACAGATACGCAGTATTTT. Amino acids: CASSQAYRTDTQYF.